This T cell receptor (beta chain) was retrieved from a study of blood T cell repertoires in COVID-19. Sequencing was performed with immunoSEQ multiplex PCR; in TCRdb, only in-frame clones are kept and a portion is missing. The sample shows over 65,000 clones, about nine tenths of them seen only once. V lost 5 bases, J lost 5 bases, and 12 bases lay in between. Germline V gene lookup returns CDR1 LNHNV and CDR2 YYDKDF (reference sequence). This CDR3 comprises 14 residues. The receptor comes from a human donor in a cohort sampled during active COVID-19. The chain uses TRBV15 and TRBJ1-4; D ambiguous. What was sequenced was peripheral blood. The CDR3 coding sequence is TGTGCCACCAGCGACGGACTGAGGAATGAAAAACTGTTTTTT. It translates to CATSDGLRNEKLFF.